Shown below are 27 T cell receptor beta chains from a single sample sequenced in a study of cytomegalovirus exposure and HLA in healthy donors. Both 60 Vbeta primers and 13 Jbeta primers went into the PCR. TCRdb's table, derived via immunoSEQ multiplex PCR, lists solely in-frame clones and lacks some. The sample includes 150,000 to 200,000 clones, 65% to 80% of them seen just once. Sequencing input: PBMCs. Source of these receptors: a woman aged 25 to 45 in good health and CMV-seropositive.

The chain carries TRBV5-4 and TRBJ1-1, with D possibly matching TRBD1 (6 bases). In germline, CDR1 is SGHNT, CDR2 YYREEE (reference sequence). This CDR3 region has 16 residues. V was trimmed by 1 base and J by 1 base, leaving 14 bases between them. This CDR3 reads CASSLLGGGRNTEAFF. The DNA for the CDR3 is TGTGCCAGCAGCTTGCTAGGGGGGGGACGGAACACTGAAGCTTTCTTT.

This chain links TRBV13 with TRBJ2-7; D is perhaps TRBD2 (5 bases). Germline V lookup: CDR1 PRHDT, CDR2 FYEKMQ (reference sequence). The CDR3 contains 13 residues. Trimming shortened V by 5 bases and J by 0 bases, and 8 bases separated the two germline ends. In nucleotides, the CDR3 is TGTGCCAGCAGCACCGAGGGCTCCTACGAGCAGTACTTC. Its translation: CASSTEGSYEQYF.

The rearrangement joins TRBV4-1 to TRBJ1-3; 7 nucleotides line up with TRBD1. This CDR3 comprises 18 residues. Germline V gene data show CDR1 as MGHRA and CDR2 as YSYEKL. V was clipped by 1 base and J by 0 bases; unmatched bases: 9. DNA of the CDR3: TGCGCCAGCAGCCAAGTATGGGACAGAATTAGCTCTGGAAACACCATATATTTT. It codes for CASSQVWDRISSGNTIYF.

The chain links TRBV10-3 to TRBJ2-1; TRBD1 agrees at 9 bases. The CDR3 totals 16 residues. Germline CDR1 and CDR2: ENHRY and SYGVKD. Unmatched junction bases numbered 7, after V lost 4 bases and J lost 3 bases. CDR3 sequence reads: CAISGPGQGVYNEQFF. For the CDR3, the DNA is TGTGCCATCAGTGGCCCGGGACAGGGTGTCTACAATGAGCAGTTCTTC.

The CDR3 DNA is TGTGCCATCAGTGGGACTTCTCTAGAGGGCTACACCTTC. Translation gives CAISGTSLEGYTF. J is TRBJ1-2 and V is TRBV10-3; D is ambiguous. V was shortened by 4 bases and J by 8 bases, with 14 bases between the two germline ends. CDR3 length: 13 residues. Germline CDR1 and CDR2: ENHRY and SYGVKD.

The V call is TRBV2, the J call TRBJ1-5, with D unresolved. The CDR3 covers 14 residues. Trimming cost V 5 bases and J 2 bases, with 10 bases left between them. Germline V gene sequence: CDR1 SNHLY, CDR2 FYNNEI. The CDR3 reads CASSLTIGNQPQHF. The DNA of the CDR3 is TGTGCCAGCAGTTTAACTATAGGCAATCAGCCCCAGCATTTT.

This clone was seen a few times. V gene TRBV5-8 combines with J gene TRBJ2-5; 7 nucleotides line up with TRBD2. The germline gives CDR1 SGHTS, CDR2 YDEGEE. The trim removed 3 bases at V and 4 bases at J, leaving 9 bases unmatched. The CDR3 covers 15 residues. The CDR3 loop reads CASSWGEAGLETQYF. Written as DNA, the CDR3 is TGTGCCAGCAGCTGGGGCGAAGCGGGACTAGAGACCCAGTACTTC.

This rearrangement joins TRBV5-1 to TRBJ2-7; D possibly corresponds to TRBD1 (6 bases). The ends were cut back, 4 bases at V and 6 bases at J, with 14 bases in the middle. Germline-derived CDR1 and CDR2 are SGHRS and YFSETQ. CDR3 size: 13 residues. The CDR3 loop reads CASSTKQGSEQYF. For the CDR3, the DNA is TGCGCCAGCAGCACAAAACAGGGAAGCGAGCAGTACTTC.

The chain carries TRBV25-1 and TRBJ1-1; no reliable D call. V lost 0 bases and J lost 3, with 8 bases in between. The CDR3 extends over 14 amino acids. The germline V gene has CDR1 MGHDK and CDR2 SYGVNS. The DNA of the CDR3 is TGTGCCAGCAGTGAATATCACGGGGACACTGAAGCTTTCTTT. The encoded protein is CASSEYHGDTEAFF.

The chain links TRBV7-8 to TRBJ1-6, with D unresolved. The V end lost 3 bases, the J end lost 9 bases, and 18 bases lay between the germline ends. The CDR3 spans 16 residues. Germline V gene sequence: CDR1 SGHVS, CDR2 FQNEAQ. CDR3 amino acids: CASSFLSMNGFSPLHF. CDR3 DNA sequence: TGTGCCAGCAGCTTTCTTAGCATGAACGGGTTTTCACCCCTCCACTTT. Filled out from reference TRBV7-8 and TRBJ1-6, the complete variable domain reads GAGVSQSPRYKVAKRGQDVALRCDPISGHVSLFWYQQALGQGPEFLTYFQNEAQLDKSGLPSDRFFAERPEGSVSTLKIQRTQQEDSAVYLCASSFLSMNGFSPLHFGNGTRLTVT.

The chain has TRBV5-6 and TRBJ2-3, with D possibly matching TRBD1 (6 bases). This CDR3 is built from 15 residues. From germline, CDR1 is SGHDT and CDR2 YYEEEE. With 0 bases removed from V and 3 bases from J, the gap between germline ends came to 11 bases. The CDR3 sequence: CASSLDRVLTDTQYF. Written as DNA, the CDR3 is TGTGCCAGCAGCTTGGACAGGGTTTTGACAGATACGCAGTATTTT.

The chain is built from TRBV10-2 and TRBJ2-7, with D maybe TRBD2 (6 bases). The germline CDR1 and CDR2 sequences are WSHSY and SAAADI. Trimming removed 6 bases at V and 2 bases at J, with 17 bases between. This CDR3 contains 15 residues. CDR3 nucleotides: TGCGCCAGCAGCGACAAGCGGGCCCGGACCTACGAGCAGTACTTC. Encoded protein: CASSDKRARTYEQYF.

V gene TRBV11-2 combines with J gene TRBJ2-7, with D maybe TRBD1 (5 bases). V lost 5 bases and J 3 bases, leaving 17 bases between the germline ends. The CDR3 is 15 residues long. From germline, CDR1 is SGHAT and CDR2 FQNNGV. The CDR3 loop is CASSNNGAVIYEQYF. The DNA for the CDR3 is TGTGCCAGCAGCAATAATGGGGCAGTAATCTACGAGCAGTACTTC.

V usage is TRBV6-5 and J usage is TRBJ2-2; 7 bases map to TRBD2. The CDR3 is 16 residues long. CDR1 MNHEY and CDR2 SVGAGI come from the germline V gene. V shed 0 bases, J shed 7 bases, and the junction held 8 bases outside the gene matches. The CDR3 loop reads CASSYSVAGRDGELFF. The DNA of the CDR3 is TGTGCCAGCAGTTACTCGGTCGCTGGGAGGGACGGGGAGCTGTTTTTT.

The chain employs TRBV2 and TRBJ2-4, with D tentatively TRBD1 (6 bases). The CDR3 loop spans 15 amino acids. CDR1 is SNHLY, CDR2 FYNNEI, per germline. V shed 4 bases and J shed 9 bases, with 19 bases lying between them. CDR3 sequence (DNA): TGTGCCAGCAGTGCTCCCGGGGCACAGGGTGTCATTCAGTACTTC. As protein: CASSAPGAQGVIQYF.

This rearrangement joins TRBV11-2 to TRBJ1-1; 7 positions match TRBD1. V shed 5 bases and J 3 bases; nucleotides not matched to a gene: 9. This CDR3 has 15 residues. Germline V lookup: CDR1 SGHAT, CDR2 FQNNGV. The CDR3 sequence: CASSSQTGSDTEAFF. The CDR3 coding sequence is TGTGCCAGCAGCAGTCAGACAGGGTCTGACACTGAAGCTTTCTTT.

The chain has TRBV7-2 and TRBJ1-4, with 9 bases aligning to TRBD1. Per germline, CDR1 SGHTA and CDR2 FQGNSA. Trimming removed 2 bases from V and 5 bases from J; junction bases left unmatched: 12. The length of the CDR3 is 18 residues. The DNA for the CDR3 is TGTGCCAGCAGCTTATTTCCCCGCGGGACAGGGCTAAATGAAAAACTGTTTTTT. Translated, it gives CASSLFPRGTGLNEKLFF.

This clone occurred a few times. The V call is TRBV6-4, the J call TRBJ2-1, with D perhaps TRBD1 (6 bases). The germline V gene has CDR1 MRHNA and CDR2 SNTAGT. The ends were cut back, 5 bases at V and 5 bases at J, with 10 bases in the middle. This CDR3 contains 13 residues. In nucleotides, the CDR3 is TGTGCCAGCAGTAGCCGGGACAACAATGAGCAGTTCTTC. Translation: CASSSRDNNEQFF.

The chain joins TRBV5-1 to TRBJ1-2; D is ambiguous. The CDR3 has 15 residues. The germline CDR1 and CDR2 sequences are SGHRS and YFSETQ. The V end was cut by 0 bases, the J end by 3 bases, with 12 bases between. DNA of the CDR3: TGCGCCAGCAGCTTGGTCGGAGGGAAGGACTATGGCTACACCTTC. Encoded protein: CASSLVGGKDYGYTF.

This clone was found once. The gene calls are TRBV29-1 and TRBJ2-3; TRBD2 matches 11 bases. This CDR3 contains 17 residues. V trimming: 3 bases; J trimming: 4 bases; junction bases outside the gene matches: 12. The germline V gene has CDR1 SQVTM and CDR2 ANQGSEA. The CDR3: CSVDDIPSGRLADTQYF. Here the CDR3 DNA reads TGCAGCGTTGACGATATTCCTAGCGGGAGGTTGGCAGATACGCAGTATTTT.

V gene TRBV30 combines with J gene TRBJ1-1, with 7 bases aligning to TRBD1. The V segment lost 3 bases and the J segment 0 bases; nucleotides outside the gene matches: 7. CDR3 length: 15 residues. The germline V gene encodes CDR1 GTSNPN and CDR2 SVGIG (reference sequence). The DNA for the CDR3 is TGTGCCTGGAGCATTACCGGGACAGTGAACACTGAAGCTTTCTTT. It yields the protein CAWSITGTVNTEAFF.

The chain recombines TRBV29-1 with TRBJ1-1, with D unresolved. CDR1 SQVTM and CDR2 ANQGSEA come from the germline V gene. The V gene lost 3 bases and the J gene lost 12 bases, with 8 bases spanning the gap. The CDR3 sequence is 9 residues long. CDR3 residues: CSVEAPPFF. DNA for the CDR3: TGCAGCGTTGAGGCCCCGCCTTTCTTT.

The rearrangement uses TRBV4-2 and TRBJ2-2, with D unclear. Germline V lookup: CDR1 LGHNA, CDR2 YNFKEQ. V lost 5 bases and J 6 bases, leaving 13 bases between the germline ends. The CDR3 is 14 amino acids. The CDR3 here is CASSGLNVSGELFF. For the CDR3, the DNA is TGTGCCAGCAGCGGCCTTAATGTTTCCGGGGAGCTGTTTTTT.

The chain combines TRBV7-2 with TRBJ2-1, with 12 bases fitting TRBD2. The V and J ends lost 4 bases and 9 bases, in that order; junction bases with no gene match: 16. Germline CDR1 is SGHTA and CDR2 is FQGNSA. The CDR3 consists of 18 residues. As DNA, the CDR3 is TGTGCCAGCAGCTCCCAAAAAAGGGCTAGCGGGAGGGCCAGTGAGCAGTTCTTC. It specifies CASSSQKRASGRASEQFF. The complete variable domain, with remaining parts taken from reference TRBV7-2 and TRBJ2-1, reads GAGVSQSPSNKVTEKGKDVELRCDPISGHTALYWYRQSLGQGLEFLIYFQGNSAPDKSGLPSDRFSAERTGGSVSTLTIQRTQQEDSAVYLCASSSQKRASGRASEQFFGPGTRLTVL.

The sample holds a few counts of this clone. The chain uses TRBV5-4 and TRBJ2-3; D not resolved. The V end was cut by 1 base, the J end by 5 bases, with 11 bases between. Germline V gene sequence: CDR1 SGHNT, CDR2 YYREEE (reference sequence). CDR3 length equals 14 residues. The CDR3 bases are TGTGCCAGCAGCTTGTGGCTAGTCGGAGATACGCAGTATTTT. The encoded protein is CASSLWLVGDTQYF.

V is TRBV6-6 and J is TRBJ2-1; perhaps TRBD2 as D (6 bases). Germline values: CDR1 MNHNY, CDR2 SVGAGI (reference sequence). Trimming stripped 6 bases from V and 8 bases from J, with 11 bases between. The CDR3 has 12 residues. The CDR3: CASSLRGYEQFF. CDR3 nucleotides: TGTGCCAGCAGCCTACGGGGGTATGAGCAGTTCTTC.

The chain combines TRBV19 with TRBJ2-1; 7 bases line up with TRBD2. CDR3 length: 15 residues. J was trimmed by 8 bases and V by 9 bases; bases with no gene match: 16. The V gene's germline CDR1 is LNHDA and CDR2 SQIVND (reference sequence). The CDR3 sequence is CASTHSRDYLDEQFF. The CDR3 DNA sequence: TGTGCCAGCACACACTCCCGGGACTACCTCGATGAGCAGTTCTTC. Drawing the rest from reference TRBV19 and TRBJ2-1, the complete variable domain is DGGITQSPKYLFRKEGQNVTLSCEQNLNHDAMYWYRQDPGQGLRLIYYSQIVNDFQKGDIAEGYSVSREKKESFPLTVTSAQKNPTAFYLCASTHSRDYLDEQFFGPGTRLTVL.